This entry describes one T cell receptor (beta chain). A multiplex PCR was run with 60 Vbeta primers and 13 Jbeta primers. Some clones are missing from TCRdb's copy, which holds only in-frame ones; the method was immunoSEQ multiplex PCR. This table holds approximately 160,000 clones, approximately 84% found once. The record originates from a study of cytomegalovirus exposure and HLA in healthy donors. The clonotype was recovered from a man aged 50 to 59 in good health and CMV-seropositive. The sequenced sample consisted of PBMCs.

In DNA, the CDR3 is TGTGCCAGCATTCCCCCGGCGGGAGCCCTCTACAATGAGCAGTTCTTC. This sequence encodes CASIPPAGALYNEQFF. The rearrangement uses TRBV28 and TRBJ2-1, with 7 bases aligning to TRBD2. In germline, CDR1 is MDHEN, CDR2 SYDVKM. CDR3 size: 16 residues. With V trimmed by 7 bases and J by 3 bases, 12 bases remained unmatched. Looking up the rest from reference TRBV28 and TRBJ2-1 gives the full variable domain: DVKVTQSSRYLVKRTGEKVFLECVQDMDHENMFWYRQDPGLGLRLIYFSYDVKMKEKGDIPEGYSVSREKKERFSLILESASTNQTSMYLCASIPPAGALYNEQFFGPGTRLTVL.